Here is one T cell receptor beta chain with its context. The antigen is undetermined. CDR1 and CDR2 from the germline V gene are MNHEY and SMNVEV (reference sequence). Trimming removed 4 bases from V and 0 bases from J, with 14 bases in between. CDR3 length: 16 residues. Only in-frame clones appear in the TCRdb table, and some are missing; sequencing was by immunoSEQ multiplex PCR. The data contain about 350,000 clones, 80% to 90% of them singletons. The data were taken from a study of Ad26.COV2.S vaccination and SARS-CoV-2 variants. Whole-study context: Administration of Ad26.COV2.S was intramuscular, either once or twice 56 days apart.

Regarding treatment: around 19 received Ad26.COV2.S at low or high dose, single or two shots; about 5 received placebo; per-sample allocation not given. All samples were drawn on day 63, counting from the first vaccine or placebo injection. Vaccine was an Ad26 vector expressing Wuhan-strain SARS-CoV-2 spike. Whole-study results and caveats: Possible underestimation of total T cell responses by the TCR breadth and depth analyses was noted.

The starting material was peripheral blood, obtained in a trial of Ad26.COV2.S vaccine versus placebo. The V and J genes are TRBV27 and TRBJ2-3; either TRBD1 or TRBD2 may fit D (6 bases each). The source of this sequence is a person aged 18-60 years who received the Ad26.COV2.S COVID-19 vaccine or a placebo. The CDR3 DNA follows: TGTGCCAGCAGTTCCCGCGGGACACTTAGCACAGATACGCAGTATTTT. As protein: CASSSRGTLSTDTQYF.